This T cell receptor beta chain was recovered during a study of blood T cells in healthy people across ages. Study-level findings and limits: Versus aged donors, long-lived donors had higher diversity and more naive CD4+ cells.

Together with a sample-barcoded 5' primer, a J-beta primer mix was included in a second PCR lasting about 7 to 11 cycles. Each TCR beta cDNA got a 12-nucleotide random molecular identifier. Sequencing yielded, for each sample, at least 3 million paired-end reads carrying CDR3. TCRdb re-called the 5' RACE reads with MiXCR, one entry per CDR3 protein. Of 1,300,000 or so distinct CDR3 sequences in the sample, 59% are singletons; the top ten hold approximately 7%. This clonotype was detected only once. Its cognate antigen is unknown. Drawing of peripheral blood yielded about 9.7 milliliters from each donor. V lost 3 bases and J lost 4, with 12 bases in between. This CDR3 region has 14 residues. CDR1 is MNHEY, CDR2 SMNVEV, per germline (reference sequence).

The chain joins TRBV27 to TRBJ2-5; a weak D match, TRBD1 (5 bases). The sample consisted of blood. The sequence was collected from a man between 18 and 35 years old in good health. CDR3 in DNA: TGTGCCAGCAGTTTCCAGGGTTCGGGAGAGACCCAGTACTTC. It translates to CASSFQGSGETQYF.